This T cell receptor beta chain was profiled in a study of OX40 agonist ivuxolimab in advanced cancers. Overall study context: Dose-escalation patients had hepatocellular carcinoma, melanoma, renal cell or head and neck cancer. Aged roughly 23 to 79 with a mean of 60 years, they were about 80% male. Overall study findings and caveats: Clonal expansion from baseline to week 6 occurred in both CD4+ and CD8+ T cells. Antigen specificity remained undetermined for the expanded peripheral T cells.

Looked up from germline, CDR1 is SEHNR and CDR2 is FQNEAQ (reference sequence). V trimming: 5 bases; J trimming: 0 bases; junction bases outside the gene matches: 3. This CDR3 has 16 amino acids. Method: immunoSEQ multiplex PCR; TCRdb's copy keeps in-frame clones and lacks some. The sample includes about 59,000 clones, 85% of them seen just once. A word on this clone: Its matching antigen is unknown.

This material consisted of CD4+ or CD8+ T cells sorted from blood, taken in a trial of the OX40 agonist ivuxolimab. The clonotype comes from an adult with an advanced solid tumor such as melanoma, head and neck, liver or kidney cancer. V gene TRBV7-9 combines with J gene TRBJ2-5, with TRBD2 matching over 13 bases. The chain's CDR3 is CASSPGLAGNQETQYF. The CDR3 bases are TGTGCCAGCAGCCCGGGACTAGCGGGGAACCAAGAGACCCAGTACTTC.